This TCR beta chain was sequenced during a study of blood T cell repertoires in COVID-19. The table lists this clone with a few counts. The J segment lost 5 bases and the V segment lost 3 bases, leaving 5 bases of the junction unmatched. Germline lookup yields CDR1 LGHDT and CDR2 YNNKEL (reference sequence). The CDR3 is 14 residues long. In the authors' workflow: Scientists estimated how many nucleated cells there were by amplifying reference gene primers. The protocol was immunoSEQ multiplex PCR, while the TCRdb copy is restricted to in-frame clones and leaves out a portion. V, J and clone size are taken as reported in that table, and D and trimming were inferred from the DNA itself. Of 300,000 to 450,000 clones in the sample, over 65% were seen once.

The sample taken for sequencing was peripheral blood. The V gene is TRBV3-1 (or the pseudogene TRBV3-2), the J gene TRBJ2-7; 9 bases are a match to TRBD2. The receptor's source is a human donor with acute or convalescent COVID-19. The donor label of this sample is uncertain. The CDR3 DNA is TGTGCCAGCAGCCAGCTAGCGGGATCCCACGAGCAGTACTTC. Protein product: CASSQLAGSHEQYF.